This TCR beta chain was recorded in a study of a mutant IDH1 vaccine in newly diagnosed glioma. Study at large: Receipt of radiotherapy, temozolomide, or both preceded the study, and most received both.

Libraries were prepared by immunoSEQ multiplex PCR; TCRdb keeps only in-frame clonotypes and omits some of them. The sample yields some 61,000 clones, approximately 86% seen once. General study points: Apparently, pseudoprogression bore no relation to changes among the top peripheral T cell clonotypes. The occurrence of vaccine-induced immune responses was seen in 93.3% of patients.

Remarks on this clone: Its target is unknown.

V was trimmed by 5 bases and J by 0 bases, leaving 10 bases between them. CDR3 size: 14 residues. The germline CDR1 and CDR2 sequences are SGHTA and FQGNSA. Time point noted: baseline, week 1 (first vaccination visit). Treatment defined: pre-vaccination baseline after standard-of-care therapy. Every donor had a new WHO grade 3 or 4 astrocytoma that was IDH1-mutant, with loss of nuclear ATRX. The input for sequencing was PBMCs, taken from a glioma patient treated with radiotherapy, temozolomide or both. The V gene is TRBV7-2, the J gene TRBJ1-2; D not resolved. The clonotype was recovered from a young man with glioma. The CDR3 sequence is CASSHYEANYGYTF. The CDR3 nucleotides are TGTGCCAGCAGCCATTATGAGGCTAACTATGGCTACACCTTC.